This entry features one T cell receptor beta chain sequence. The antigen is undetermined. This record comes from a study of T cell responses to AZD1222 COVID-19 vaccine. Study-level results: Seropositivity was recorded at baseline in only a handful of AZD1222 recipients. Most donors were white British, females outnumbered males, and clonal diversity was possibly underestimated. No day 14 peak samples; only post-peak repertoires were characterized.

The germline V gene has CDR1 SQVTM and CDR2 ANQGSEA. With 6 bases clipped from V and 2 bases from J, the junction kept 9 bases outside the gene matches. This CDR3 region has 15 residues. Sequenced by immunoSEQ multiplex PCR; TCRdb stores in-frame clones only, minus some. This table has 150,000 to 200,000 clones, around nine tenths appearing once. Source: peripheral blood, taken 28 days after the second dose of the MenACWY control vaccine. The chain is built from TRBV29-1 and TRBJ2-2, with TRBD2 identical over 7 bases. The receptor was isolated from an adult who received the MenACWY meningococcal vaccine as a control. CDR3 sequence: CSVGKGLLNTGELFF. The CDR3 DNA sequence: TGCAGCGTAGGAAAGGGACTACTAAACACCGGGGAGCTGTTTTTT.